The 28 T cell receptor beta chains below all came from one sample that was sequenced in a study of blood T cells in healthy people across ages. It was with a sample-barcoded 5' primer and a J-beta primer mix that a second PCR of roughly 7 to 12 cycles was run. TCRdb reprocessed the 5' RACE reads via MiXCR and lists one record per CDR3 protein. The sample records about 1.7 million distinct CDR3 sequences, about 30% being singletons. The sequenced sample consisted of blood. The source is a woman aged 25 to 39 in good health.

This clonotype was detected a few times. The chain links TRBV7-2 to TRBJ2-4; no firm D call. This CDR3 has 13 amino acids. V gave up 5 bases and J gave up 7 bases, with 12 bases separating them. Germline assignment: CDR1 SGHTA and CDR2 FQGNSA. CDR3 DNA: TGTGCCAGCAGCCTAGAGGTCAGGAACATTCAGTACTTC. Protein product: CASSLEVRNIQYF.

This clonotype was seen a single time. CDR3 nucleotide sequence: TGTGCCAGCAGTTATGGGGGGCCCGTAGCTTTCTTT. Amino acid sequence: CASSYGGPVAFF. V is TRBV6-6 and J is TRBJ1-1; tentatively, D is TRBD1 (6 bases). The CDR3 loop spans 12 amino acids. Trimming left V 3 bases short and J 10 bases short, with 12 bases between. CDR1 and CDR2 from the germline V gene are MNHNY and SVGAGI (reference sequence).

This clonotype occurred a few times. The chain recombines TRBV29-1 with TRBJ2-2; D not resolved. Germline V gene data show CDR1 as SQVTM and CDR2 as ANQGSEA. The CDR3 is 13 residues long. The germline V and J ends were trimmed by 8 bases and 6 bases, with 16 bases remaining between them. The CDR3 nucleotides read TGCAGCTTCTCCCCTATCGGGTCCGGGGAGCTGTTTTTT. Translating gives CSFSPIGSGELFF.

The chain is built from TRBV12-3 or TRBV12-4 and TRBJ2-4; 16 bases match TRBD2. TRBJ2-7 matches the DNA end more closely, so the J call is doubtful. The CDR3 is 16 amino acids. The chain's CDR3 is CASSLAGLAGGSEQYF. The CDR3 nucleotides are TGTGCCAGCAGTTTAGCGGGACTAGCGGGAGGGAGCGAGCAGTACTTC.

Regarding this clonotype: Given a much more abundant clone one base away, this may be a read error. The chain recombines TRBV6-6 with TRBJ1-2, with D perhaps matching TRBD1 (5 bases). Germline-derived CDR1 and CDR2 are MNHNY and SVGAGI (reference sequence). The CDR3 consists of 13 residues. The CDR3 coding sequence is TGTGCCACCGCGGACACAGGTCTCTATGGCCACACCTTC. Its translation is CATADTGLYGHTF.

Remarks on this clonotype: A clone one base away is much larger, so this may be a read error. The V call is TRBV6-5, the J call TRBJ2-1; D is unclear. CDR1 is MNHEY and CDR2 is SVGAGI in the germline V gene. The CDR3 spans 15 residues. The V end lost 8 bases, the J end lost 0 bases, and 14 bases lay between the germline ends. DNA for the CDR3: TGTGCCAGCGGTCTGACTTATAGCTCCTACAATGAGCAGTTCTTC. Translating it yields CASGLTYSSYNEQFF.

This clonotype was detected a few times. Mismatch with germline at one junction end may stem from a read error. This chain links TRBV20-1 with TRBJ2-1; possible D gene TRBD1, 5 bases. Germline loops: CDR1 DFQATT, CDR2 SNEGSKA (reference sequence). The CDR3 is made up of 15 amino acids. CDR3 DNA: TGCAGTGCCAGAGAGCCAAGACAGCGCCTTAATGAGCAGTTCTTC. It codes for CSAREPRQRLNEQFF.

This chain connects TRBV20-1 to TRBJ1-4, with D hard to call. The V gene lost 5 bases and the J gene lost 7 bases, with 17 bases spanning the gap. The CDR3 is made up of 14 amino acids. CDR1 is DFQATT and CDR2 is SNEGSKA in the germline V gene (reference sequence). The CDR3 protein is CSAPVSRTGEKLFF. In nucleotides, the CDR3 is TGCAGTGCTCCCGTTTCCCGGACCGGTGAAAAACTGTTTTTT.

This clonotype was picked up a small number of times. This chain uses TRBV12-3 or TRBV12-4 with TRBJ1-1, with D unresolved. V gave up 1 base and J gave up 6 bases, with 21 bases separating them. CDR3 length: 17 residues. The CDR3 DNA follows: TGTGCCAGCAGTTTAGGGCGGATGATTAGGACTAACGCTGAAGCTTTCTTT. It yields the protein CASSLGRMIRTNAEAFF.

This clonotype was seen ten or more times. The DNA for the CDR3 is TGTGCCAGCAGTTTAGTCCCAGCGGGGGACTACGAGCAGTACTTC. It yields the protein CASSLVPAGDYEQYF. This chain uses TRBV27 with TRBJ2-7; 8 bases map to TRBD2. CDR1 is MNHEY and CDR2 is SMNVEV in the germline V gene (reference sequence). V trimming: 2 bases; J trimming: 3 bases; junction bases outside the gene matches: 6. The CDR3 contains 15 residues.

This clonotype has just a few counts. The chain has TRBV27 and TRBJ2-1; possibly TRBD1 or TRBD2 for D (5 bases each). Germline-derived CDR1 and CDR2 are MNHEY and SMNVEV (reference sequence). This CDR3 spans 15 amino acids. Trimming took off 3 bases at V and 9 bases at J, with 18 bases between the two ends. CDR3 nucleotides: TGTGCCAGCAGTTTGAGGTCCCCCCCTGGGGGTGAGCAGTTCTTC. It encodes CASSLRSPPGGEQFF.

This chain joins TRBV20-1 and TRBJ2-1; TRBD2 matches 10 bases. The germline gives CDR1 DFQATT, CDR2 SNEGSKA (reference sequence). The CDR3 spans 13 residues. V shed 6 bases, J shed 8 bases, and the junction held 7 bases outside the gene matches. The DNA for the CDR3 is TGCAGTGCAAAGCGGGGGGGGCTGCATGAGCAGTTCTTC. Its protein is CSAKRGGLHEQFF.

This clonotype was picked up a small number of times. V gene TRBV7-2 combines with J gene TRBJ2-1; 10 positions match TRBD2. V gave up 6 bases and J gave up 7 bases; unmatched junction bases: 9. Germline V gene lookup returns CDR1 SGHTA and CDR2 FQGNSA. This CDR3 region has 15 residues. The CDR3: CASSTKRGGRNEQFF. As DNA, the CDR3 is TGTGCCAGCAGTACCAAGCGGGGGGGCCGGAATGAGCAGTTCTTC.

This clonotype was counted at least ten times. This chain uses TRBV20-1 with TRBJ1-2, with TRBD1 as a possible D gene (5 bases). The CDR3 loop spans 13 amino acids. Looked up from germline, CDR1 is DFQATT and CDR2 is SNEGSKA (reference sequence). V gave up 1 base and J gave up 3 bases, with 9 bases separating them. In DNA, the CDR3 is TGCAGTGCTAGAGGGGGCAGGGACTATGGCTACACCTTC. Protein sequence: CSARGGRDYGYTF.

The J gene is TRBJ2-3, the V gene TRBV9, with a tentative D call TRBD2 (5 bases). Trimming cost V 4 bases and J 1 base, with 13 bases left between them. The CDR3 spans 15 residues. Germline V CDR1 and CDR2: SGDLS, YYNGEE. The CDR3 protein is CASSPRRYGTDTQYF. CDR3 in DNA: TGTGCCAGCAGCCCCCGGAGGTATGGCACAGATACGCAGTATTTT.

With respect to this clonotype: Given a much more abundant clone one base away, this may be a read error. The rearrangement links TRBV5-4 to TRBJ2-7, with 8 bases fitting TRBD2. Germline values: CDR1 SGHNT, CDR2 YYREEE (reference sequence). Germline trimming cut 0 bases from V and 0 bases from J; bases unmatched to any gene: 8. This CDR3 contains 17 residues. CDR3 sequence (DNA): TGTGCCAGCAGCTTGGATTGGACTAGCAGGTACTCCTACGAGCAGTACTTC. Translating gives CASSLDWTSRYSYEQYF. The entire variable domain, with the rest obtained from reference TRBV5-4 and TRBJ2-7, is as follows: ETGVTQSPTHLIKTRGQQVTLRCSSQSGHNTVSWYQQALGQGPQFIFQYYREEENGRGNFPPRFSGLQFPNYSSELNVNALELDDSALYLCASSLDWTSRYSYEQYFGPGTRLTVT.

The chain has TRBV24-1 and TRBJ1-1; perhaps TRBD1 as D (5 bases). The ends were cut back, 11 bases at V and 1 base at J, with 16 bases in the middle. The germline V gene encodes CDR1 KGHDR and CDR2 SFDVKD. The CDR3 consists of 14 residues. The CDR3 sequence is CASSTKTANTEAFF. DNA for the CDR3: TGTGCCAGCAGCACGAAGACAGCGAACACTGAAGCTTTCTTT.

This clonotype was counted a few times. The gene calls are TRBV10-3 and TRBJ2-5, with 7 bases identical to TRBD1. Germline CDR1 and CDR2: ENHRY and SYGVKD. V dropped 5 bases and J dropped 4; count of bases not matched to a gene: 7. The CDR3 is 14 amino acids. The CDR3 DNA reads as TGTGCCATCAGTAGACAGGGACGTGGAGAGACCCAGTACTTC. Its protein is CAISRQGRGETQYF.

This clonotype was found a few times. CDR3 in DNA: TGCGCCAGCAGCCAAGCCGCCGGATCGAGATTCTACGAGCAGTACTTC. This translates into CASSQAAGSRFYEQYF. The chain joins TRBV4-1 to TRBJ2-7; D is unclear. CDR3 length: 16 residues. Deletions cut 1 base from V and 3 bases from J, with 16 bases between. The V gene's germline CDR1 is MGHRA and CDR2 YSYEKL.

This clonotype was counted only a few times. The chain has TRBV2 and TRBJ2-5, with D possibly TRBD2 on 5 matching bases. CDR3 length equals 16 residues. The V end was cut by 4 bases, the J end by 2 bases, with 17 bases between. Germline V CDR1 and CDR2: SNHLY, FYNNEI. The CDR3 region has the DNA TGTGCCAGCAGTGCATTCGGCCTAGCCGAACAAGAGACCCAGTACTTC. Protein sequence: CASSAFGLAEQETQYF.

The V call is TRBV12-3 or TRBV12-4, the J call TRBJ2-4; no reliable D call. The CDR3 contains 14 residues. V lost 8 bases and J 1 base, leaving 12 bases between the germline ends. The CDR3 region has the DNA TGTGCCAGCGGGGAAAGGCAGGCCAAAAACATTCAGTACTTC. It yields the protein CASGERQAKNIQYF.

This clonotype was counted at least ten times. The chain recombines TRBV7-2 with TRBJ1-6, with 7 bases fitting TRBD1. Germline lookup yields CDR1 SGHTA and CDR2 FQGNSA. The J segment lost 10 bases and the V segment lost 3 bases, leaving 6 bases of the junction unmatched. The CDR3 contains 14 residues. The chain's CDR3 is CASSLRQGGSPLHF. As DNA, the CDR3 is TGTGCCAGCAGCTTGCGACAGGGTGGATCACCCCTCCACTTT.

The rearrangement joins TRBV19 to TRBJ1-6; weak D call: TRBD1 (6 bases). V was trimmed by 3 bases and J by 9 bases, leaving 9 bases between them. This CDR3 region has 13 residues. From germline, CDR1 is LNHDA and CDR2 SQIVND (reference sequence). The CDR3: CASSIQGISPLHF. The CDR3 nucleotides are TGTGCCAGTAGTATCCAGGGGATTTCACCCCTCCACTTT.

This clonotype was seen a few times. This chain joins TRBV7-2 and TRBJ2-3; D ambiguous. Trimming pared 6 bases from V and 1 base from J, leaving 23 bases between. From germline, CDR1 is SGHTA and CDR2 FQGNSA. The CDR3 runs to 18 residues. This chain's CDR3 is CASRPPGPVVEGTDTQYF. The CDR3 DNA sequence: TGTGCCAGCAGGCCCCCAGGCCCAGTTGTAGAGGGCACAGATACGCAGTATTTT.

This clonotype was observed a handful of times. A read error may be the cause here, since a much bigger clone is one base away. This chain uses TRBV12-3 or TRBV12-4 with TRBJ2-4; 8 bases fit TRBD2. J was trimmed by 13 bases and V by 3 bases; bases with no gene match: 14. This CDR3 is built from 15 residues. The CDR3 DNA follows: TGTGCCAGCAGTTTTATCGGGGGGGCGACTGCTGAGCAGTACTTC. This codes for CASSFIGGATAEQYF.

This clonotype was counted only a few times. The rearrangement joins TRBV29-1 to TRBJ2-7, with 8 bases fitting TRBD1. The CDR3 runs to 16 residues. After removal of 4 bases from V and 8 bases from J, the junction contained 19 bases not matched to a gene. Germline values: CDR1 SQVTM, CDR2 ANQGSEA. This CDR3 is CSVARQGTGEAAKQYF. CDR3 coding DNA: TGCAGCGTTGCTCGACAGGGGACGGGGGAAGCTGCCAAGCAGTACTTC.

V is TRBV6-5 and J is TRBJ1-1, with TRBD1 as a possible D gene (5 bases). Germline V gene data show CDR1 as MNHEY and CDR2 as SVGAGI. V was cut by 4 bases and J by 4 bases, with 13 bases left in between. The CDR3 is made up of 14 amino acids. CDR3 DNA: TGTGCCAGCAGTTTTCCAGGGTTGAGCACTGAAGCTTTCTTT. It specifies CASSFPGLSTEAFF.

This clonotype showed up just a few times. This chain links TRBV7-2 with TRBJ2-1; D unresolved. Germline V gene data show CDR1 as SGHTA and CDR2 as FQGNSA. The CDR3 sequence is 15 residues long. With 1 base removed from V and 3 bases from J, the gap between germline ends came to 10 bases. The CDR3 DNA sequence: TGTGCCAGCAGCTTAGTTGGATCGGGCTACAATGAGCAGTTCTTC. This translates into CASSLVGSGYNEQFF. Supplemented by reference TRBV7-2 and TRBJ2-1, the full variable domain reads GAGVSQSPSNKVTEKGKDVELRCDPISGHTALYWYRQSLGQGLEFLIYFQGNSAPDKSGLPSDRFSAERTGGSVSTLTIQRTQQEDSAVYLCASSLVGSGYNEQFFGPGTRLTVL.